This T cell receptor beta chain appears in the sequencing data of a study of blood T cell repertoires in COVID-19. Across the study: Researchers got acute and convalescent COVID-19 samples from the United States, Italy and Spain. The cDNA or gDNA used as material had been derived from T cells, B-cell-depleted T cells, or PBMCs.

CDR1 is SNHLY and CDR2 is FYNNEI in the germline V gene. The CDR3 is 13 amino acids. V lost 6 bases and J lost 1, with 9 bases in between. Participant age was roughly 18 to 95 years, and participants resided in about 25 US areas. This clone was seen a handful of times. As processed by the authors: It was from reference gene primer amplification that nucleated cell counts were estimated. Measured with immunoSEQ multiplex PCR; TCRdb has only the in-frame clones, and not every one. D and trimming come from the DNA, and the V and J calls and clone size come from that table. The data hold 300,000 to 350,000 clones, with 80% to 90% observed a single time.

This clonotype originated in a woman in her forties with acute COVID-19. This rearrangement joins TRBV2 to TRBJ1-1; D possibly corresponds to TRBD1 (5 bases). The sequencing input was PBMCs or T cells enriched from blood (not recorded which). The CDR3 DNA sequence: TGTGCCAGCAGGGTCGGGGGGAACACTGAAGCTTTCTTT. Residues: CASRVGGNTEAFF.